Listed below are T cell receptor beta chains from one sample, sequenced in a study of radiotherapy plus CTLA-4 blockade in lung cancer. Assay used: immunoSEQ multiplex PCR; TCRdb lists only in-frame clones, some missing. The table includes 95,000 to 150,000 clones, 85% to 90% detected once. The sample consisted of peripheral blood, taken from a patient treated with radiotherapy plus ipilimumab. The receptors derive from a human donor with non-small cell lung cancer that progressed on radiotherapy plus ipilimumab. Each CDR3 is given with its conserved first and last residue. A D gene is named only where the DNA matches it firmly.

D	J	V	CDR3
-	TRBJ2-4	TRBV5-3	CARSGLPGRGGNIQYF
-	TRBJ2-7	TRBV7-9	CASSLPGAYEQYF
-	TRBJ2-1	TRBV11-2	CASSSGANEQFF
TRBD1	TRBJ2-7	TRBV7-8	CASSALGQGGYEQYF
-	TRBJ2-1	TRBV30	CAWTQPGGGRGVVEQFF
TRBD1	TRBJ1-2	TRBV6-5	CASTNRGDYGYTF
TRBD1	TRBJ1-2	TRBV5-4	CASTSQGAPVDGYTF
TRBD2	TRBJ2-5	TRBV4-1	CASSQDEGLAWGETQYF
TRBD2	TRBJ2-1	TRBV5-1	CASSLGGRPYDEQFF
-	TRBJ2-2	TRBV7-9	CAASLLTLTGELFF
-	TRBJ2-2	TRBV21-1	CASSKGTGGPDTGELFF
-	TRBJ2-3	TRBV18	CASSPRRNQDTQYF
-	TRBJ2-5	TRBV28	CASSTRTVETQYF
-	TRBJ1-1	TRBV2	CASSEALNTEAFF
-	TRBJ2-7	TRBV14	CASSPVAGAYEQYF
-	TRBJ1-5	TRBV10-3	CATGTLEQPQHF
TRBD2	TRBJ2-5	TRBV7-9	CASSLVSGLVPFPKYF
-	TRBJ2-7	TRBV2	CATGGRDSYEQYF
-	TRBJ2-1	TRBV2	CASSGRQASSYNEQFF
-	TRBJ2-2	TRBV11-3	CASSRRVLSGSGELFF
-	TRBJ2-3	TRBV29-1	CSVLPGADTQYF
TRBD2	TRBJ2-5	TRBV30	CASTGLAGSQATQYF
TRBD1	TRBJ2-3	TRBV4-1	CASSHRTGGTDTQYF
-	TRBJ1-1	TRBV5-1	CASSPRLIMNTEAFF
-	TRBJ2-4	TRBV30	CAWSGHPKNIQYF
-	TRBJ1-4	TRBV6-1	CASERRATNEKLFF
-	TRBJ1-2	TRBV18	CASSLTGDIKDYGYTF
TRBD2	TRBJ2-7	TRBV6-5	CASSDPGTSGRLDF
-	TRBJ1-1	TRBV5-1	CASSLGSGKLRAFF
-	TRBJ2-1	TRBV5-5	CASSVSVGNNEQFF
-	TRBJ2-2	TRBV11-3	CASSGQSGGELFF